A single sample gave rise to the 17 T cell receptor beta chains below, sequenced in a study of cytomegalovirus exposure and HLA in healthy donors. Vbeta (60) and Jbeta (13) primers were used in the PCR. The method was immunoSEQ multiplex PCR; TCRdb's version includes in-frame clones alone and lacks a portion of them. The table records more than 100,000 clones, roughly 60% of them present only once. The sample was PBMCs. The receptors here all came from a woman between 35 and 50 years old in good health and CMV-seronegative.

The chain has TRBV19 and TRBJ1-1; D unclear. Between the trimmed V and J ends, which lost 3 bases and 1 base, there was a span of 12 bases. Germline V gives CDR1 LNHDA, CDR2 SQIVND (reference sequence). The CDR3 is made up of 15 amino acids. The CDR3 DNA is TGTGCCAGTAGTATGGGGAGGGCACAGAACACTGAAGCTTTCTTT. This sequence encodes CASSMGRAQNTEAFF.

The chain has TRBV27 and TRBJ1-6; D unresolved. Germline V gene data show CDR1 as MNHEY and CDR2 as SMNVEV (reference sequence). Trimming took off 5 bases at V and 0 bases at J, with 17 bases between the two ends. CDR3 size: 18 residues. The CDR3 region is CASSPLGVWSSYNSPLHF. The CDR3 DNA follows: TGTGCCAGCAGTCCCCTCGGGGTATGGAGCTCCTATAATTCACCCCTCCACTTT.

V is TRBV4-3 and J is TRBJ2-7; TRBD1 matches 8 bases. This CDR3 is 15 amino acids long. CDR1 LGHNA and CDR2 YSLEER come from the germline V gene. V lost 0 bases and J lost 4; bases outside the gene matches: 5. CDR3 region: CASSQEAGGAYEQYF. The CDR3 DNA reads TGCGCCAGCAGCCAAGAGGCAGGGGGCGCGTACGAGCAGTACTTC.

J is TRBJ2-1 and V is TRBV6-1, with 8 bases aligning to TRBD2. The germline V gene has CDR1 MNHNS and CDR2 SASEGT. The trim removed 6 bases at V and 1 base at J, leaving 5 bases unmatched. The CDR3 totals 15 residues. The CDR3 spells CASRVAGGSYNEQFF. The DNA of the CDR3 is TGTGCCAGCAGGGTGGCGGGGGGTTCCTACAATGAGCAGTTCTTC.

The chain recombines TRBV29-1 with TRBJ1-1, with no clear D. The length of the CDR3 is 10 residues. Germline CDR1 and CDR2: SQVTM and ANQGSEA. Trimming cost V 7 bases and J 1 base, with 4 bases left between them. CDR3 sequence reads: CSGQNTEAFF. CDR3 in DNA: TGCAGCGGACAGAACACTGAAGCTTTCTTT.

This chain joins TRBV28 and TRBJ2-3; a possible D gene is TRBD2 (6 bases). V was trimmed by 4 bases and J by 10 bases, leaving 18 bases between them. There are 14 residues in the CDR3. The germline V gene has CDR1 MDHEN and CDR2 SYDVKM. CDR3 bases: TGTGCCAGCAGTTCAGATACCCGGGACTTGGCGCAGTATTTT. Translating gives CASSSDTRDLAQYF.

To note about this clone: One end of the junction does not line up with germline, which may come from a read error. V gene TRBV7-3 combines with J gene TRBJ2-1; 10 bases agree with TRBD2. Germline loops: CDR1 SGHTA, CDR2 FQGTGA. This CDR3 has 14 amino acids. The CDR3 loop reads CAGSFPGLAAEQFF. CDR3 bases: TGTGCCGGCAGCTTTCCCGGACTAGCGGCCGAGCAGTTCTTC.

J is TRBJ1-5 and V is TRBV30; maybe TRBD1 (6 bases). The CDR3 sequence is 16 residues long. Germline V lookup: CDR1 GTSNPN, CDR2 SVGIG (reference sequence). Trimming left V 0 bases short and J 4 bases short, with 16 bases between. Here the CDR3 reads CAWSVQGMGENQPQHF. The CDR3 DNA follows: TGTGCCTGGAGTGTACAGGGCATGGGGGAAAATCAGCCCCAGCATTTT.

The genes are TRBV19 and TRBJ1-1; the D gene is possibly TRBD1 (6 bases). V gave up 4 bases and J gave up 6 bases, with 12 bases separating them. Germline lookup yields CDR1 LNHDA and CDR2 SQIVND (reference sequence). CDR3 size: 13 residues. The CDR3 sequence is CASSTGVFSEAFF. CDR3 bases: TGTGCCAGTAGTACAGGGGTTTTTTCTGAAGCTTTCTTT.

The chain uses TRBV2 and TRBJ2-4; D is possibly TRBD1 (6 bases). The CDR3 covers 11 residues. V lost 5 bases and J lost 15, with 14 bases in between. Germline V lookup: CDR1 SNHLY, CDR2 FYNNEI. The CDR3 here is CASSQGLSRYF. CDR3 nucleotides: TGTGCCAGCAGTCAGGGGTTGTCTCGGTACTTC.

The rearrangement joins TRBV7-9 to TRBJ2-7, with D hard to call. V shed 5 bases and J shed 6 bases, with 14 bases lying between them. Per germline, CDR1 SEHNR and CDR2 FQNEAQ (reference sequence). The CDR3 has 13 amino acids. CDR3 sequence (DNA): TGTGCCAGCAGCCCTAGGCCCGAAGCCGAGCAGTACTTC. Protein product: CASSPRPEAEQYF.

This chain joins TRBV4-2 and TRBJ1-5; the D is unclear. Germline V gene data show CDR1 as LGHNA and CDR2 as YNFKEQ. There are 15 residues in the CDR3. V was cut by 0 bases and J by 5 bases, with 11 bases left in between. The chain's CDR3 is CASSQDYLRDQPQHF. CDR3 bases: TGTGCCAGCAGCCAAGATTACCTTCGGGATCAGCCCCAGCATTTT.

This clone has more than one count but fewer than ten. The rearrangement uses TRBV7-9 and TRBJ1-1; TRBD1 matches 7 bases. There are 14 residues in the CDR3. Per germline, CDR1 SEHNR and CDR2 FQNEAQ (reference sequence). With V trimmed by 5 bases and J by 1 base, 4 bases remained unmatched. The CDR3 DNA sequence: TGTGCCAGCAGCCGGGGACAGTCGAACACTGAAGCTTTCTTT. Translated: CASSRGQSNTEAFF.

J is TRBJ2-2 and V is TRBV5-1; D uncertain. The length of the CDR3 is 16 residues. Trimming took off 1 base at V and 0 bases at J, with 10 bases between the two ends. The germline V gene encodes CDR1 SGHRS and CDR2 YFSETQ. This CDR3 reads CASSLRLTANTGELFF. Written as DNA, the CDR3 is TGCGCCAGCAGCTTGCGACTCACCGCGAACACCGGGGAGCTGTTTTTT.

Only a few counts were recorded for this clone. V gene TRBV29-1 combines with J gene TRBJ1-1, with D possibly being TRBD1 (5 bases). V was cut by 4 bases and J by 3 bases, with 12 bases left in between. Germline V gene sequence: CDR1 SQVTM, CDR2 ANQGSEA. The CDR3 contains 13 residues. CDR3 sequence reads: CSVVLWGDTEAFF. CDR3 coding DNA: TGCAGCGTTGTGTTGTGGGGGGACACTGAAGCTTTCTTT.

The rearrangement joins TRBV7-6 to TRBJ2-7; 12 bases are shared with TRBD1. The CDR3 length is 14 residues. Germline V lookup: CDR1 SGHVS, CDR2 FNYEAQ. V gave up 5 bases and J gave up 7 bases; unmatched junction bases: 6. This CDR3 is CASSPGQGAREQYF. CDR3 coding DNA: TGTGCCAGCAGCCCGGGACAGGGGGCGCGGGAGCAGTACTTC.

A few counts support this clone. The chain carries TRBV5-1 and TRBJ1-1; no clear D. This CDR3 spans 14 amino acids. V lost 7 bases to trimming and J lost 3 bases, with 16 bases between them. Germline CDR1 SGHRS, CDR2 YFSETQ. The CDR3 nucleotides are TGCGCCAGCTCCCTTCAACCGTCGGACACTGAAGCTTTCTTT. It translates to CASSLQPSDTEAFF.